The entry below gives a single TCR beta chain sequence along with its context. This entry belongs to a study of T cell responses to AZD1222 COVID-19 vaccine. Clones were sequenced by immunoSEQ multiplex PCR, and TCRdb holds only the in-frame ones, with some missing. This table has about 80,000 clones, under 95% appearing once. V was cut by 4 bases and J by 7 bases, with 16 bases left in between. Per germline, CDR1 MNHEY and CDR2 SMNVEV (reference sequence). The CDR3 totals 14 residues. The sequences come from peripheral blood, collected 28 days after the second AZD1222 dose. The chain links TRBV27 to TRBJ1-1; D uncertain. This TCR derives from an adult who received the AZD1222 COVID-19 vaccine. The CDR3 is CASSYEAAGFEAFF. CDR3 DNA: TGTGCCAGCAGTTACGAAGCTGCAGGCTTTGAAGCTTTCTTT.